The TCR beta chain described here comes from a study of blood T cell repertoires in COVID-19. For the study at large: The origin of the acute and convalescent COVID-19 samples was the United States, Italy and Spain. PBMCs, B-cell-depleted T cells, or T cells provided the cDNA or gDNA that made up the material.

As originally analysed: Cell counts per sample came from amplifying reference gene primers. Profiled with immunoSEQ multiplex PCR; TCRdb holds only in-frame clones, not every one. The V and J calls and clone size are taken from that table; D and trimming were inferred from the DNA. Here the sample spans over 200,000 clones, about 88% being singletons. The CDR3 runs 14 residues. This sequence joins TRBV21-1 and TRBJ1-2. TRBV21-1 is flagged as a pseudogene. Sequenced: peripheral blood. The receptor was derived from a man between 60 and 75 years old who had recovered from COVID-19. CDR3 amino acids: CASSKGVEGCGYTF. The CDR3 DNA sequence: TGTGCCAGCAGCAAAGGGGTGGAGGGGTGTGGCTACACCTTC.